Presented here are 27 T cell receptor beta chains from one specimen sequenced in a study of T cell repertoires in cytomegalovirus infection. From the reads, TCRdb called clonotypes with MiXCR, one entry per CDR3 protein. The sample has roughly 80,000 distinct CDR3 sequences; 35% to 45% are singletons. Antigens for these TCRs are unknown. The sample in question was CD8+ T cells from cultured PBMCs, obtained from culture after CMV antigen stimulation. The receptors were sampled from a human donor in good health (CMV status not recorded). Some clones in this sample may be carry-over from other donors' samples.

This clonotype was seen a few times. The chain is built from TRBV7-6 and TRBJ2-7; 8 bases map to TRBD1. The CDR3 is 14 residues long. The V and J ends lost 5 bases and 2 bases, in that order; junction bases with no gene match: 5. CDR1 is SGHVS, CDR2 FNYEAQ, per germline. The CDR3, as DNA: TGTGCCAGCAGCGGCGGACAGGGACCCTACGAGCAGTACTTC. This gives the protein CASSGGQGPYEQYF.

The table lists this clonotype with many counts. The V gene is TRBV7-9, the J gene TRBJ2-6; 7 nucleotides agree with TRBD1. CDR3 length equals 18 residues. Germline lookup yields CDR1 SEHNR and CDR2 FQNEAQ (reference sequence). V gave up 5 bases and J gave up 2 bases; unmatched junction bases: 12. Here the CDR3 reads CASSQPTGLRTGANVLTF. CDR3 nucleotide sequence: TGTGCCAGCAGCCAGCCGACAGGGTTGAGGACTGGGGCCAACGTCCTGACTTTC.

The rearrangement links TRBV6-2 or TRBV6-3 to TRBJ2-5; tentative D call: TRBD2 (6 bases). CDR1 and CDR2 (germline): MNHEY, SVGEGT. The CDR3 loop spans 16 amino acids. Trimming cost V 0 bases and J 2 bases, with 13 bases left between them. The CDR3 protein is CASSYSGGTSQETQYF. In nucleotides, the CDR3 is TGTGCCAGCAGTTACTCTGGCGGGACGTCTCAAGAGACCCAGTACTTC.

A few counts support this clonotype. V usage is TRBV5-5 and J usage is TRBJ2-1; D unclear. Germline-derived CDR1 and CDR2 are SGHKS and YYEKEE (reference sequence). Trimming shortened V by 1 base and J by 2 bases, and 4 bases separated the two germline ends. This CDR3 spans 13 amino acids. The CDR3 sequence: CASSLFAYNEQFF. In DNA form, the CDR3 reads TGTGCCAGCAGCTTGTTTGCCTACAATGAGCAGTTCTTC.

The gene calls are TRBV7-8 and TRBJ1-1; D call uncertain. Germline CDR1 is SGHVS and CDR2 is FQNEAQ. CDR3 length: 13 amino acids. The V and J ends lost 3 bases and 0 bases respectively, with 5 bases between them. The DNA of the CDR3 is TGTGCCAGCAGCTTTCGATTGAACACTGAAGCTTTCTTT. It translates to CASSFRLNTEAFF.

There are a few counts of this clonotype. The chain couples TRBV5-4 to TRBJ2-7; TRBD1 matches 10 bases. Germline CDR1 is SGHNT and CDR2 is YYREEE (reference sequence). The CDR3 sequence is 15 residues long. V shed 5 bases and J 2 bases; nucleotides not matched to a gene: 7. For the CDR3, the DNA is TGTGCCAGCAGTCCACCGGGACAGGGGACCTACGAGCAGTACTTC. It yields the protein CASSPPGQGTYEQYF.

This clonotype was observed a handful of times. The genes are TRBV4-2 and TRBJ2-5; tentatively, D is TRBD2 (7 bases). The germline gives CDR1 LGHNA, CDR2 YNFKEQ. The CDR3 is made up of 16 amino acids. Between the trimmed V and J ends, which lost 0 bases and 1 base, there was a span of 12 bases. In DNA, the CDR3 is TGTGCCAGCAGCCAAGAAGGAGGGGGGGGCCAAGAGACCCAGTACTTC. Amino acids: CASSQEGGGGQETQYF.

V usage is TRBV4-1 and J usage is TRBJ2-6; 8 bases align to TRBD2. Germline V lookup: CDR1 MGHRA, CDR2 YSYEKL. This CDR3 has 18 residues. The junction had 6 bases not matched to a gene; V was cut back by 2 bases and J by 0 bases. CDR3: CASSQSQRGNSGANVLTF. CDR3 coding DNA: TGCGCCAGCAGCCAATCCCAGCGGGGGAACTCTGGGGCCAACGTCCTGACTTTC.

The count of this clonotype is one. The chain joins TRBV19 to TRBJ1-1, with D perhaps matching TRBD1 (5 bases). Per germline, CDR1 LNHDA and CDR2 SQIVND (reference sequence). The CDR3 has 12 amino acids. V lost 1 base and J 7 bases, leaving 7 bases between the germline ends. CDR3 region: CASSIGGDEAFF. CDR3 nucleotide sequence: TGTGCCAGTAGTATAGGAGGGGATGAAGCTTTCTTT. Variable domain in full (rest from reference TRBV19 and TRBJ1-1): DGGITQSPKYLFRKEGQNVTLSCEQNLNHDAMYWYRQDPGQGLRLIYYSQIVNDFQKGDIAEGYSVSREKKESFPLTVTSAQKNPTAFYLCASSIGGDEAFFGQGTRLTVV.

The rearrangement joins TRBV27 to TRBJ2-7; 10 bases are a match to TRBD1. V gave up 4 bases and J gave up 4 bases; unmatched junction bases: 7. The germline gives CDR1 MNHEY, CDR2 SMNVEV (reference sequence). This CDR3 contains 15 residues. The CDR3 DNA reads TGTGCCAGCAGTTCCCCCTTGGACAGGGGGTACGAGCAGTACTTC. It is translated as CASSSPLDRGYEQYF.

The V call is TRBV6-5, the J call TRBJ2-1, with D unclear. This CDR3 has 15 amino acids. V was shortened by 0 bases and J by 5 bases, with 11 bases between the two germline ends. Germline assignment: CDR1 MNHEY and CDR2 SVGAGI. The DNA of the CDR3 is TGTGCCAGCAGTTACTCGGCAGGCCTAAACAATGAGCAGTTCTTC. As protein: CASSYSAGLNNEQFF.

The chain combines TRBV11-2 with TRBJ2-1; D is uncertain. Germline V lookup: CDR1 SGHAT, CDR2 FQNNGV. The CDR3 is 15 residues long. The ends were cut back, 3 bases at V and 2 bases at J, with 11 bases in the middle. The CDR3 is CASSFIQITYNEQFF. Here the CDR3 DNA reads TGTGCCAGCAGCTTCATACAGATAACCTACAATGAGCAGTTCTTC.

The V and J genes are TRBV10-1 and TRBJ1-2, with 11 positions matching TRBD1. Trimming at V came to 10 bases and at J to 0 bases, leaving 7 bases not matched to a gene. The CDR3 consists of 15 residues. Germline V CDR1 and CDR2: WNHNN, SYGVQD (reference sequence). The DNA of the CDR3 is TGCGCCATCCGGACAGGGGGCATCTCTAACTATGGCTACACCTTC. It is translated as CAIRTGGISNYGYTF.

The chain uses TRBV6-2 or TRBV6-3 and TRBJ2-2; D might be TRBD1 or TRBD2, each matching 6 bases. Trimming left V 6 bases short and J 1 base short, with 15 bases between. The V gene's germline CDR1 is MNHEY and CDR2 SVGEGT. The CDR3 has 16 amino acids. CDR3 in amino acids: CASSPSGALNTGELFF. The CDR3 DNA follows: TGTGCCAGCAGCCCCTCGGGGGCTCTGAACACCGGGGAGCTGTTTTTT.

This clonotype was observed a few times. The genes are TRBV2 and TRBJ2-1, with D uncertain. The CDR3 sequence is 14 residues long. V was shortened by 5 bases and J by 0 bases, with 8 bases between the two germline ends. Germline V gives CDR1 SNHLY, CDR2 FYNNEI. As DNA, the CDR3 is TGTGCCAGCAGTCGTGCGGTCTCCTACAATGAGCAGTTCTTC. This sequence encodes CASSRAVSYNEQFF.

The gene calls are TRBV3-1 and TRBJ2-7; perhaps TRBD2 as D (6 bases). Trimming pared 3 bases from V and 3 bases from J, leaving 12 bases between. Germline CDR1 and CDR2: LGHDT and YNNKEL (reference sequence). There are 14 residues in the CDR3. CDR3 region: CASSHTDGSYEQYF. The CDR3 nucleotides read TGTGCCAGCAGCCATACCGACGGGAGCTACGAGCAGTACTTC.

This chain uses TRBV20-1 with TRBJ2-2; D uncertain. Trimming removed 3 bases at V and 2 bases at J, with 19 bases between. The CDR3 runs to 17 residues. In germline, CDR1 is DFQATT, CDR2 SNEGSKA (reference sequence). In DNA, the CDR3 is TGCAGTGCTAGGCGCGTCGGAACCTCTGATAACACCGGGGAGCTGTTTTTT. Translation: CSARRVGTSDNTGELFF.

This clonotype was seen more than once but under ten times. The V call is TRBV12-3 or TRBV12-4, the J call TRBJ1-1; D call uncertain. This CDR3 region has 14 residues. V was clipped by 1 base and J by 6 bases, with 12 bases between them. Written as DNA, the CDR3 is TGTGCCAGCAGTTTAGAAGGGCGGGTAGCTGAAGCTTTCTTT. Translated, it gives CASSLEGRVAEAFF.

The genes are TRBV20-1 and TRBJ1-5, with D unresolved. Between the trimmed V and J ends, which lost 5 bases and 2 bases, there was a span of 16 bases. CDR3 size: 15 residues. Germline-derived CDR1 and CDR2 are DFQATT and SNEGSKA (reference sequence). This CDR3 reads CSARFARGGNQPQHF. For the CDR3, the DNA is TGCAGTGCTCGGTTCGCGCGGGGAGGCAATCAGCCCCAGCATTTT.

The rearrangement joins TRBV6-5 to TRBJ2-2; D not certain. Germline CDR1 MNHEY, CDR2 SVGAGI. The CDR3 sequence is 14 residues long. V lost 0 bases, J lost 4 bases, and 6 bases lay in between. The CDR3, as DNA: TGTGCCAGCAGTTACTCGGTTGGCACCGGGGAGCTGTTTTTT. Translated: CASSYSVGTGELFF.

This clonotype was counted ten times or more. The V and J genes are TRBV7-6 and TRBJ2-1; 7 positions agree with TRBD2. Per the germline V gene, CDR1 is SGHVS and CDR2 is FNYEAQ. V shed 1 base and J 8 bases; nucleotides not matched to a gene: 14. The CDR3 contains 17 residues. This CDR3 is CASSLEVYGGTGDEQFF. DNA for the CDR3: TGTGCCAGCAGCTTAGAAGTCTACGGGGGGACCGGGGATGAGCAGTTCTTC.

This chain links TRBV7-6 with TRBJ1-4; D is ambiguous. The CDR3 has 14 residues. CDR1 SGHVS and CDR2 FNYEAQ come from the germline V gene. Trimming took off 4 bases at V and 8 bases at J, with 14 bases between the two ends. CDR3 region: CASSSGPLGEKLFF. The CDR3 DNA follows: TGTGCCAGCAGCTCCGGCCCTTTAGGAGAAAAACTGTTTTTT.

The rearrangement links TRBV27 to TRBJ1-6, with D hard to call. V lost 5 bases and J 15 bases, leaving 14 bases between the germline ends. Germline CDR1 MNHEY, CDR2 SMNVEV (reference sequence). This CDR3 has 12 residues. The CDR3 sequence is CASSRPGGSLHF. The CDR3 nucleotides are TGTGCCAGCAGTCGGCCGGGAGGAAGCCTCCACTTT.

The rearrangement joins TRBV4-2 to TRBJ2-4, with 8 bases fitting TRBD2. V shed 6 bases and J 7 bases; nucleotides not matched to a gene: 14. CDR1 and CDR2 (germline): LGHNA, YNFKEQ. CDR3 size: 16 residues. The CDR3 DNA reads TGTGCCAGCAGTCTATTGTCCAGCGGGGGTGATAACATTCAGTACTTC. Protein product: CASSLLSSGGDNIQYF.

In its sample, this clonotype was seen a few times. J is TRBJ2-2 and V is TRBV2; D is possibly TRBD1 or TRBD2 (5 bases each). Germline V gives CDR1 SNHLY, CDR2 FYNNEI. Trimming took 6 bases from V and 6 from J, leaving 11 bases between them. This CDR3 spans 13 amino acids. The CDR3 sequence: CASRDEGSGELFF. For the CDR3, the DNA is TGTGCCAGCAGGGATGAGGGGTCCGGGGAGCTGTTTTTT.

This clonotype was detected only a few times. The J gene is TRBJ2-5, the V gene TRBV11-2; weak D call: TRBD1 (5 bases). V dropped 1 base and J dropped 4 bases, with 16 bases sitting between them. There are 16 residues in the CDR3. Germline CDR1 reads SGHAT; CDR2 reads FQNNGV. The CDR3 region has the DNA TGTGCCAGCAGCTTAGGGTTGGGCAGGGCAGGAGAGACCCAGTACTTC. Protein sequence: CASSLGLGRAGETQYF.

The chain recombines TRBV5-6 with TRBJ2-7, with a weak D call TRBD2 (6 bases). The V gene lost 1 base and the J gene lost 4 bases, with 15 bases spanning the gap. The CDR3 is 15 amino acids. Germline V gene lookup returns CDR1 SGHDT and CDR2 YYEEEE. CDR3 in DNA: TGTGCCAGCAGCTTGAATTCGGGAGCCTATTACGAGCAGTACTTC. Translation: CASSLNSGAYYEQYF.